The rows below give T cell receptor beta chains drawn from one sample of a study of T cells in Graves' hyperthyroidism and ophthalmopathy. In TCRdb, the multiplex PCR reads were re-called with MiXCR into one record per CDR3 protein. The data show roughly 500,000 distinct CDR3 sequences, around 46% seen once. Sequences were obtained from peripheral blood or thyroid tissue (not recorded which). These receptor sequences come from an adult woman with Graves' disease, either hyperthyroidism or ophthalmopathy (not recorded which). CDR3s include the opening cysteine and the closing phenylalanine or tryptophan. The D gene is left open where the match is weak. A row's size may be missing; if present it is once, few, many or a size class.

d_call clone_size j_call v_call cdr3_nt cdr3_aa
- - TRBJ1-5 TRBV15 TGTGCCACCAGCAGAGATCGATGGCAGGGTGGTCAGCCCCAGCATTTT CATSRDRWQGGQPQHF
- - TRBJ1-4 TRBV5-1 TGCGCCAGCAGCCCGGTGGGGCCGGCCAAGTCCCAAAAACTGTTTTTT CASSPVGPAKSQKLFF
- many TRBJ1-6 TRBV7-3 TGTGCCAGCAGCTTCACCGGGCAGGGCGGATCACCCCTCCACTTT CASSFTGQGGSPLHF
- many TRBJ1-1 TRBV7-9 TGTGCCAGCAGGGCGGGGTTGAACACTGAAGCTTTCTTT CASRAGLNTEAFF
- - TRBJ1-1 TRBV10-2 TGCGCCAGCAGTGTACCCAGGGGAGTGAACACTGAAGCTTTCTTT CASSVPRGVNTEAFF
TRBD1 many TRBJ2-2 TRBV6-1 TGTGCCAGCAGGACCGGGACAGAGAACACCGGGGAGCTGTTTTTT CASRTGTENTGELFF
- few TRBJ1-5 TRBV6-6 TGTGCCAGCAGCCCCCCAGGGGACAATCAGCCCCAGCATTTT CASSPPGDNQPQHF
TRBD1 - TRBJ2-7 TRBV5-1 TGCGCCAGCAGCGAAAGACAGGGATACGAGCAGTACTTC CASSERQGYEQYF
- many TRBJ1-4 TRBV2 TGTGCCAGCACCGTTGGGTTTAGGGATGAAAAACTGTTTTTT CASTVGFRDEKLFF
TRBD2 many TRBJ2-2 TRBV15 TGTGCCACAACTAGAGGACTAGCATCCGGGGAGCTGTTTTTT CATTRGLASGELFF
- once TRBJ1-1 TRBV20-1 TGCAGTGCTCCTCCCGACGGCGGGCGAGAAACTGAAGCTTCCTTT CSAPPDGGRETEASF
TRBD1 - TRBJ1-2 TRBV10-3 TGTGCCATCAGTGATTCGAACCAACAGGGGGCTAATTATGGCTACACCTTC CAISDSNQQGANYGYTF
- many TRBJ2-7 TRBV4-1 TGCGCCAGCAGCCAAGAAGGGGGGGCAGGAAACTACGAGCAGTACTTC CASSQEGGAGNYEQYF
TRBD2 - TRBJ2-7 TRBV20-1 TGCAGTGCTACGCGGGGGTACTACGAGCAGTACTTC CSATRGYYEQYF
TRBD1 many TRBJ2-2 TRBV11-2 TGTGCCAGCAGCTCACAGACAGGGGACGGGGAGCTGTTTTTT CASSSQTGDGELFF
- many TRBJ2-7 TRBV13 TGTGCCAGCAGCGTCCGAGTCGGGGGCTGGAGGTACTTC CASSVRVGGWRYF
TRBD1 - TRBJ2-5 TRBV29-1 TGCAGCGTGGGACAGGGGGGACAGCCCCAGTACTTC CSVGQGGQPQYF
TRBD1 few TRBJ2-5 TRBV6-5 TGTGCCAGCAGTTACTCAGGGACAGGGGCCGGGGAGACCCAGTACTTC CASSYSGTGAGETQYF
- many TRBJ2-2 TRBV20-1 TGCAGTGCTAGAGGGGACCGGGTCGGGGAGCTGTTTTTT CSARGDRVGELFF
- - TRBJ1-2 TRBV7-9 TGTGCCAGCAGCCCCCTGGGACAAGCGACCGACTATGGCTACACCTTC CASSPLGQATDYGYTF
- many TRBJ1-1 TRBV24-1 TGTGCCACCAGTGAGAACAGGGAAACTGAAGCTTTCTTT CATSENRETEAFF
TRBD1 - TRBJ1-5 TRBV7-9 TGTGCCAGCAGCCCCCCCCCGGGACAGACCCAGCATTTT CASSPPPGQTQHF
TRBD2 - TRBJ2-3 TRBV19 TGTGCCAGTAGGGTAGCGGGAAGCACAGATACGCAGTATTTT CASRVAGSTDTQYF
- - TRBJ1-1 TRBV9 TGTGCCAGCAGCGCCCCCGGGAGTTTCGGAAACACTGAAGCTTTCTTT CASSAPGSFGNTEAFF
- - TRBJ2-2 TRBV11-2 TGCGCCAGCAGCTTGGTGTCTATGAACACCGGGGAGCTGTTTTTT CASSLVSMNTGELFF
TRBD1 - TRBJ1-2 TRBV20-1 TGCAGTGCAGCAACGACAGGGTCGAGAGGCTACACCTTC CSAATTGSRGYTF
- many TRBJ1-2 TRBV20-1 TGCAGTGCTAGAGATAGGAGCAGCTCAAACTATGGCTACACCTTC CSARDRSSSNYGYTF
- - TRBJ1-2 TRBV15 TGTGCCACCAGCAGCTTGGAATTCCCCTATGGCTACACCTTC CATSSLEFPYGYTF
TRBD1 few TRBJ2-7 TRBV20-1 TGCAGTGCTTCGGAAGGGACAGCCGGGCTCGAGCAGTACTTC CSASEGTAGLEQYF
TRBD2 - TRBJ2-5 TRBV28 TGTGCCAGCAGTCCTATACCGGGGACTAGCGAGAAAGAGACCCAGTACTTC CASSPIPGTSEKETQYF
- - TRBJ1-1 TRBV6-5 TGTGCCAGCAGTTACTGGGGGACTGGAGCTTTCTTT CASSYWGTGAFF
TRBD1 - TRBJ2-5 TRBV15 TGTGCCACCAGCCCTCGGACAGGCAGGGAGACCCAGTACTTC CATSPRTGRETQYF
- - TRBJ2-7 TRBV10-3 TGTGCCAGCAGTGATGTGGTTTTCGACGAGCAGTACTTC CASSDVVFDEQYF
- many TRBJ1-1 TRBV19 TGTGCCAGTAGTCCGGGACTGCACACTGAAGCTTTCTTT CASSPGLHTEAFF
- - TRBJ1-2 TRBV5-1 TGCGCCAGCAGCTTGGACACTAGATATGGCTACACCTTC CASSLDTRYGYTF
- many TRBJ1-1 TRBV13 TGTGCCAGCAGCTTGGTCGGGCAGCCTGAAGCTTTCTTT CASSLVGQPEAFF
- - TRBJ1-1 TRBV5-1 TGCGCCAGCAGCTTGAGTGTAGCTTTGGGGGTTAGGAGTTCAGCTTTCTTT CASSLSVALGVRSSAFF
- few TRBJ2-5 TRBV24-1 TGTGCCACCAGTGATTCCCGGGACCGGGGGTTGGAGACCCAGTACTTC CATSDSRDRGLETQYF
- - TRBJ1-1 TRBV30 TGTGCCTGGAGTGTAGGACGGAGGAACACTGAAGCTTTCTTT CAWSVGRRNTEAFF
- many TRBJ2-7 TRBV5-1 TGCGCCAGCAGCTTGAGTGGTAGCGTACCCTACGAGCAGTACTTC CASSLSGSVPYEQYF
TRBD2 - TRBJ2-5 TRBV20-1 TGCAGTGCTACCAGCCGAGCGGGAGTAGGAGAGACCCAGTACTTC CSATSRAGVGETQYF
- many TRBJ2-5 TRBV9 TGTGCCAGCAGCCCTTATGGTCTATTGGAGACCCAGTACTTC CASSPYGLLETQYF
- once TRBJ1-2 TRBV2 TGTGCCAGCAGTCCTGACAGTCGATCCTACGTGGGGCAGGACTATGGCTACACCTTC CASSPDSRSYVGQDYGYTF
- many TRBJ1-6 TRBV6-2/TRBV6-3 TGTGCCAGCAGCCCCGGGGCATCACCCCTCCACTTT CASSPGASPLHF
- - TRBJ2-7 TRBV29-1 TGCAGCGTTACCTCGCCTTCCTACGAGCAGTACTTC CSVTSPSYEQYF
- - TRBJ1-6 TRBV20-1 TGCAGTGCTAGATCAGGCAGCTTCAATTCACCCCTCCACTTT CSARSGSFNSPLHF
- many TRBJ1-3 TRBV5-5 TGTGCCAGCAGCTCAACCGGTTTATCTGGAAACACCATATATTTT CASSSTGLSGNTIYF
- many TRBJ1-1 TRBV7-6 TGTGCCAGCAGCCTCAGCTTAGGGCGAGAAGCTTTCTTT CASSLSLGREAFF
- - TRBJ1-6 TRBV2 TGTGCTAGAGCTCCGGTCCCCAGCTATAATTCACCCCTCCACTTT CARAPVPSYNSPLHF
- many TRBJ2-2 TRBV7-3 TGTGCCAGCAGCTTAAGCGTGTCGAACACCGGGGAGCTGTTTTTT CASSLSVSNTGELFF
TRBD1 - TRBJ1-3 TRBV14 TGTGCCAGCAGGAACAGGGGGTACGGAAACACCATATATTTT CASRNRGYGNTIYF
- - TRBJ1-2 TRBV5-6 TGTGCCAGCAGCTTGGCCGGGTTGCGCGGGGGCTACACCTTC CASSLAGLRGGYTF
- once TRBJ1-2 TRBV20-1 TGCAGTGCTAGAGCTCCGCCGAAGTGGAATGGCTACACCTTC CSARAPPKWNGYTF
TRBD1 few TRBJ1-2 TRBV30 TGTGCCTGGGATCGACAGGGTCCCTTCTATGGCTACACCTTC CAWDRQGPFYGYTF
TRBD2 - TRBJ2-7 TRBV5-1 TGCGCCAGCAGCTTAGGACTAGCGGGACCGTGGCGGGAGCAGTACTTC CASSLGLAGPWREQYF
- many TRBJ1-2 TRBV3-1 TGTGCCAGCAGCCAAGATCGCACGAATGGCTACACCTTC CASSQDRTNGYTF
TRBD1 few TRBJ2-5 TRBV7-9 TGTGCCAGCAGCTCACATACTGGACAGGGAGGTGGAGAGACCCAGTACTTC CASSSHTGQGGGETQYF
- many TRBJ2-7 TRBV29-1 TGCAGCGTTGAAGACGGACGGGATGCCTACGAGCAGTACTTC CSVEDGRDAYEQYF
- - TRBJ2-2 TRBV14 TGTGCCAGCAGCCAAGATTTAATAGTGCGGGGCCCCGGGGAGCTGTTTTTT CASSQDLIVRGPGELFF